A selection of T cell receptor beta chains follows, all from one sample in a study of patients and donors after allogeneic stem cell transplantation. MiXCR, run by TCRdb on the RT-PCR reads, gives a single entry per CDR3 protein. This table has 400,000 to 500,000 distinct CDR3 sequences, 16% appearing once. The sequencing input was blood, either unsorted or a sorted T cell fraction (not recorded which). These receptors were obtained from a human donor who was either an allogeneic HSCT recipient or a stem cell or donor lymphocyte infusion donor (not recorded which). It is not recorded whose cells these are; they may come from a transplant donor. CDR3s include the opening cysteine and the closing phenylalanine or tryptophan. For some rows the clone size is stated as once, few or many, or as a class when expanded; others skip it.

v_gene,j_gene,len,abundance,CDR3aa
TRBV7-9,TRBJ2-2,15,.,CASSLGGQNTGELFF
TRBV21-1,TRBJ2-2,15,few,CASNGQRFYTGELFF
TRBV29-1,TRBJ2-1,16,few,CSSSKRRRGRYNEQFF
TRBV12-3/TRBV12-4,TRBJ1-2,15,.,CASRGTGWGFYGYTF
TRBV6-1,TRBJ1-2,13,.,CASSEDGFYGYTF
TRBV20-1,TRBJ2-7,13,many,CSARTGTSYEQYF
TRBV7-9,TRBJ2-2,17,few,CASSLGRGQGITGELFF
TRBV20-1,TRBJ2-7,15,.,CSASGGTGLSYEQYF
TRBV20-1,TRBJ1-2,11,.,CSARKGGGYTF
TRBV11-1,TRBJ2-5,15,.,CASSPSDRVQETQYF
TRBV5-1,TRBJ2-1,15,.,CASSLEGTGRNEQFF
TRBV20-1,TRBJ2-2,15,.,CSARDPRAGTGELFF
TRBV6-1,TRBJ2-4,18,few,CASILVTSLMDRGNIQYF
TRBV6-1,TRBJ2-3,16,.,CASSESTGRREDTQYF
TRBV12-3/TRBV12-4,TRBJ2-2,13,few,CASRNRGDGELFF
TRBV7-2,TRBJ1-1,15,few,CASSFRGDRATEAFF
TRBV30,TRBJ2-7,13,few,CAWSVQGPYEQYF
TRBV4-3,TRBJ1-5,15,few,CASSQDSKAVQPQHF
TRBV25-1,TRBJ2-1,12,many,CASKDLRNEQFF
TRBV10-3,TRBJ2-7,13,.,CAIRDYLIYEQYF
TRBV7-2,TRBJ2-1,15,few,CASSPGLAGGPGQFF
TRBV6-1,TRBJ1-4,15,few,CASKGLQGFPEKLFF